This T cell receptor beta chain was captured in a study of Graves' ophthalmopathy and Graves' hyperthyroidism. Regarding the study as a whole: Discriminating ophthalmopathy from stable hyperthyroidism, a 13-signature model attained a sensitivity of 85% to 90% and a specificity of 81.08%. Blood samples also showed most expanded thyroid clonotypes exceeding 0.001 frequency. The model's ophthalmopathy progression predictions had about 71% sensitivity and 72% to 75% specificity.

As the starting material, roughly 9.7 ml of fresh peripheral blood yielded the PBMCs. Investigators amplified TCR beta CDR3 regions from RNA transcripts. Amplification began with first-round RT-PCR using HTBI primers, then second-round multiplex PCR was performed. TCRdb analysed the multiplex PCR reads with MiXCR anew, one entry per CDR3 protein. The table lists 650,000 to 900,000 distinct CDR3 sequences, roughly 40% of them singletons. Note on this clonotype: The target antigen is unknown.

The sequence derives from an adult man with Graves' ophthalmopathy. Sequencing input: peripheral blood.

The CDR3 here is CASSEGTSGSYEQYF. The CDR3 DNA is TGTGCCAGCAGTGAAGGGACTAGCGGGAGTTACGAGCAGTACTTC. V and J are TRBV2 and TRBJ2-7, with 13 bases aligning to TRBD2. V was clipped by 1 base and J by 4 bases; unmatched bases: 1. The CDR3 is 15 residues long. Germline lookup yields CDR1 SNHLY and CDR2 FYNNEI.